Here is one T cell receptor beta chain with its context. Its antigen is undetermined. Time point indicated: persistent/refractory GD, antithyroid drugs over 5 years with positive TRAb. RNA extracted from PBMCs served as the sequencing template. Into tubes containing EDTA, 8 to 9 milliliters of peripheral blood were drawn. Germline loops: CDR1 SGHVS, CDR2 FQNEAQ. The CDR3 has 18 residues. V shed 3 bases and J 3 bases; nucleotides not matched to a gene: 17. This sample stems from a study of regulatory T cells in long-lasting Graves disease. Through Arm-PCR of CDR3 regions and iRepertoire HTBI primers, TCR beta libraries were built. In the authors' workflow: Samples jointly harbored about 65 TRBV and about 15 TRBJ segments. MiXCR was run by TCRdb on the multiplex PCR reads, yielding one entry per CDR3 protein. TCRdb, rather than the study authors, made the V and J calls. The table records hundreds of thousands of distinct CDR3 sequences, around 20% of them present only once.

Study conclusions and caveats: TRBV28, TRBJ1-2 and TRBJ2-5 were favored in persistent disease. Persistent Graves' patients possessed reduced TCR diversity relative to recently diagnosed ones.

The chain employs TRBV7-8 and TRBJ2-7, with TRBD2 matching over 7 bases. This sequence was found in a female donor with Graves disease. Here the sequenced sample was peripheral blood mononuclear cells (PBMCs), taken when the disease was refractory, from a patient treated with antithyroid drugs. The CDR3 region is CASSFPHSGRDYLYEQYF. DNA for the CDR3: TGTGCCAGCAGCTTTCCTCACTCCGGAAGGGACTACCTCTACGAGCAGTACTTC.